Sequencing of this TCR beta chain was carried out in a study of blood T cell repertoires in COVID-19. Study context: Both acute and convalescent COVID-19 samples were obtained from the United States, Italy and Spain. From T cells, B-cell-depleted T cells, or PBMCs came the material, which was cDNA or gDNA.

Authors' processing steps: Estimated nucleated cell counts came from reference gene primer amplification. The assay was immunoSEQ multiplex PCR, and TCRdb's table has in-frame clones only and misses some. V, J and clone size are those of that table, while D and trimming were read from the DNA. This table holds 95,000 to 150,000 clones, about two thirds found once. CDR3 size: 14 residues. The germline V and J ends were trimmed by 2 bases and 5 bases, with 10 bases remaining between them. Germline values: CDR1 SGHTA, CDR2 FQGNSA. This sequence was found in a human donor with acute or convalescent COVID-19. The donor label of this sample is uncertain. The chain recombines TRBV7-2 with TRBJ2-1; D call uncertain. The sample was peripheral blood. CDR3: CASSLISRNNEQFF. CDR3 nucleotides: TGTGCCAGCAGCTTAATTTCGAGAAACAATGAGCAGTTCTTC.